Shown below are 16 T cell receptor beta chains from a single sample sequenced in a study of blood T cell repertoires in COVID-19. Clones were sequenced by immunoSEQ multiplex PCR, and TCRdb holds only the in-frame ones, with some missing. The sample shows 150,000 to 200,000 clones, roughly 82% of them seen only once. Input material: peripheral blood. Receptors were obtained from a woman in her forties with COVID-19, enrolled during active disease.

The rearrangement uses TRBV4-2 and TRBJ2-3, with 9 bases lining up with TRBD2. V gave up 3 bases and J gave up 2 bases; unmatched junction bases: 15. The CDR3 is 19 residues long. Germline CDR1 and CDR2: LGHNA and YNFKEQ. The CDR3 coding sequence is TGTGCCAGCAGCCAGAGACCCGCGGGAGGGGAGGGTGTCACAGATACGCAGTATTTT. This translates into CASSQRPAGGEGVTDTQYF.

This clone was picked up a small number of times. J is TRBJ2-7 and V is TRBV7-9; the match to TRBD1 covers 8 bases. The CDR3 has 15 amino acids. Looked up from germline, CDR1 is SEHNR and CDR2 is FQNEAQ (reference sequence). V dropped 5 bases and J dropped 2; count of bases not matched to a gene: 8. The CDR3 nucleotides are TGTGCCAGCAGCGCCCAGGGGGCGCTCCCCTACGAGCAGTACTTC. Translating gives CASSAQGALPYEQYF.

The chain carries TRBV6-1 and TRBJ2-1; 12 nucleotides line up with TRBD2. V shed 4 bases, J shed 8 bases, and the junction held 9 bases outside the gene matches. Germline lookup yields CDR1 MNHNS and CDR2 SASEGT. This CDR3 has 16 amino acids. The CDR3 loop reads CASSALLAGGGYEQFF. The CDR3, as DNA: TGTGCCAGCAGTGCTCTACTAGCGGGAGGCGGCTATGAGCAGTTCTTC.

There are a few counts of this clone. The V gene is TRBV5-1, the J gene TRBJ2-6, with a possible D match to TRBD2 (6 bases). The germline V gene has CDR1 SGHRS and CDR2 YFSETQ. The CDR3 contains 16 residues. Trimming removed 4 bases from V and 3 bases from J, with 14 bases in between. The DNA for the CDR3 is TGCGCCAGCAGCCCGTCCAGGGACTTTGGGGCCAACGTCCTGACTTTC. It specifies CASSPSRDFGANVLTF.

V is TRBV24-1 and J is TRBJ2-1; weak D call: TRBD1 (6 bases). This CDR3 is built from 16 residues. Germline assignment: CDR1 KGHDR and CDR2 SFDVKD. The V gene lost 1 base and the J gene lost 0 bases, with 9 bases spanning the gap. In DNA form, the CDR3 reads TGTGCCACCAGTGATTTCAGGGGTAGCTCCTACAATGAGCAGTTCTTC. Its translation is CATSDFRGSSYNEQFF.

The CDR3 region has the DNA TGTGCCAGCTCACAGACAGGGAGGAATGAAAAACTGTTTTTT. Protein sequence: CASSQTGRNEKLFF. The rearrangement links TRBV18 to TRBJ1-4, with 7 nucleotides matching TRBD1. J lost 5 bases, V lost 4 bases, and 4 bases had no gene match. The CDR3 spans 14 residues. Germline V gene sequence: CDR1 KGHSH, CDR2 LQKENI.

Here the CDR3 reads CASSVDFRVSTEAFF. CDR3 DNA: TGTGCCAGCAGCGTAGATTTCAGGGTGAGCACTGAAGCTTTCTTT. The chain recombines TRBV9 with TRBJ1-1, with D possibly matching TRBD1 (5 bases). The CDR3 extends over 15 amino acids. The V gene lost 0 bases and the J gene lost 4 bases, with 13 bases spanning the gap. Germline CDR1 is SGDLS and CDR2 is YYNGEE.

The chain couples TRBV6-5 to TRBJ1-6; tentatively, D is TRBD1 (5 bases). CDR3 length equals 15 residues. Germline lookup yields CDR1 MNHEY and CDR2 SVGAGI. With 6 bases removed from V and 4 bases from J, the gap between germline ends came to 13 bases. CDR3 DNA: TGTGCCAGCAGGGGGGGATCTATGTATAATTCACCCCTCCACTTT. Amino acid sequence: CASRGGSMYNSPLHF.

This sequence joins TRBV6-2 or TRBV6-3 and TRBJ1-6, with 12 bases fitting TRBD1. CDR1 is MNHEY and CDR2 is SVGEGT in the germline V gene. The CDR3 sequence is 18 residues long. J lost 1 base, V lost 2 bases, and 3 bases had no gene match. CDR3 residues: CASSYGTGGASYNSPLHF. In DNA form, the CDR3 reads TGTGCCAGCAGTTACGGGACAGGGGGCGCATCCTATAATTCACCCCTCCACTTT.

This clone was counted a few times. V is TRBV19 and J is TRBJ2-2; 10 nucleotides line up with TRBD1. There are 15 residues in the CDR3. V was pared by 6 bases and J by 6 bases, with 7 bases of the junction left unmatched. Germline values: CDR1 LNHDA, CDR2 SQIVND (reference sequence). The CDR3 sequence: CASSRQGARAGELFF. The CDR3 DNA is TGTGCCAGTAGCAGACAGGGGGCGCGAGCCGGGGAGCTGTTTTTT.

The chain carries TRBV3-1 (or the pseudogene TRBV3-2) and TRBJ2-3; TRBD1 is a possible D gene (6 bases). This CDR3 is built from 16 residues. The ends were cut back, 0 bases at V and 2 bases at J, with 12 bases in the middle. Germline values: CDR1 LGHDT, CDR2 YNNKEL (reference sequence). This CDR3 is CASSQDRGTVTDTQYF. The CDR3 DNA reads as TGTGCCAGCAGCCAAGATAGGGGGACCGTCACAGATACGCAGTATTTT.

The chain employs TRBV30 and TRBJ2-5; no clear D. Between the trimmed V and J ends, which lost 5 bases and 5 bases, there was a span of 12 bases. The CDR3 consists of 12 residues. CDR1 and CDR2 (germline): GTSNPN, SVGIG (reference sequence). CDR3: CAWGTTLETQYF. The CDR3 nucleotides read TGTGCCTGGGGTACTACATTGGAGACCCAGTACTTC.

V and J are TRBV5-8 and TRBJ2-2; D gene ambiguous. V shed 0 bases and J shed 6 bases, with 12 bases lying between them. CDR3 length equals 15 residues. Germline lookup yields CDR1 SGHTS and CDR2 YDEGEE. CDR3: CASSLAGRMAGELFF. CDR3 DNA: TGTGCCAGCAGCTTGGCGGGTCGGATGGCCGGGGAGCTGTTTTTT.

The chain combines TRBV30 with TRBJ1-5; D perhaps matches TRBD1 (6 bases). The germline V gene has CDR1 GTSNPN and CDR2 SVGIG (reference sequence). CDR3 size: 16 residues. The ends were cut back, 0 bases at V and 2 bases at J, with 14 bases in the middle. This CDR3 is CAWSVGGSEGNQPQHF. CDR3 in DNA: TGTGCCTGGAGTGTAGGGGGATCGGAGGGCAATCAGCCCCAGCATTTT.

The chain recombines TRBV11-3 with TRBJ2-2; D perhaps matches TRBD2 (5 bases). Trimming shortened V by 4 bases and J by 6 bases, and 15 bases separated the two germline ends. Germline V lookup: CDR1 SGHNT, CDR2 YENEEA. The CDR3 has 15 amino acids. CDR3 DNA: TGTGCCAGCAGCTCACTAGGACCCCCAGCCGGGGAGCTGTTTTTT. It codes for CASSSLGPPAGELFF.

The V and J genes are TRBV12-3 or TRBV12-4 and TRBJ2-1, with TRBD1 matching over 7 bases. V dropped 4 bases and J dropped 9; count of bases not matched to a gene: 6. This CDR3 comprises 13 residues. The CDR3 loop is CASSSTGAGEQFF. CDR3 in DNA: TGTGCCAGCAGTTCAACAGGGGCGGGTGAGCAGTTCTTC.